This TCR beta chain was profiled in a study of T cells in Graves' hyperthyroidism and ophthalmopathy. The study, taken as a whole, reports: Also found in blood were most expanded thyroid clonotypes above 0.001.

Amplified regions were TCR beta CDR3 sequences from RNA transcripts. TCR CDR3 underwent first-round RT-PCR with the HTBI primer set. TCRdb analysed the multiplex PCR reads with MiXCR anew, one entry per CDR3 protein. The sample includes roughly 630,000 distinct CDR3 sequences, about a sixth of them seen just once. The CDR3 runs 16 residues. V lost 6 bases to trimming and J lost 7 bases, with 22 bases between them. CDR1 and CDR2 (germline): LNHDA, SQIVND (reference sequence). An absence of ophthalmopathy progression within 18 months meant stable Graves' hyperthyroidism. This clonotype has more than one count but fewer than ten. Its matching antigen is unknown.

The rearrangement uses TRBV19 and TRBJ1-5; no clear D gene. The sample taken for sequencing was blood. The TCR sequence derives from a woman in her thirties with Graves' hyperthyroidism. The CDR3 loop reads CASRDKGSLQGQPQHF. The CDR3 coding sequence is TGTGCCAGTAGGGATAAGGGCAGTCTTCAAGGACAGCCCCAGCATTTT.